The sequence of this T cell receptor beta chain was determined in a study of cytomegalovirus exposure and HLA in healthy donors. The protocol was immunoSEQ multiplex PCR, while the TCRdb copy is restricted to in-frame clones and leaves out a portion. The sample lists 150,000 to 200,000 clones, approximately 84% occurring once. The CDR3 extends over 15 amino acids. Germline CDR1 and CDR2: SGHVS and FNYEAQ. Between the trimmed V and J ends, which lost 5 bases and 4 bases, there was a span of 17 bases. This chain joins TRBV7-6 and TRBJ2-5; D is ambiguous. Source material: PBMCs. This receptor was obtained from a man aged 25 to 40 in good health and CMV-seropositive. CDR3 loop: CASSRLSGVRETQYF. CDR3 DNA sequence: TGTGCCAGCAGCCGCCTTTCCGGAGTCCGAGAGACCCAGTACTTC.